This T cell receptor (beta chain) was sequenced for a study of CXCR3-negative and CXCR3-positive naive CD8 T cells. Study-wide results and limits: Comparably high diversity was seen in both naive subsets, and much lower diversity in memory CD8+ cells. CXCR3-positive naive cells had TRB CDR3s that were more hydrophobic than CXCR3-negative naive cells had.

The libraries of TRB cDNA were prepared using 5' RACE with UMI labels. TCRdb re-called the 5' RACE reads and shows each CDR3 protein once, DNA omitted. The sample's table shows about 98,000 distinct CDR3 sequences. Details on this clonotype: Antigen: not known.

From germline, CDR1 is WNHNN and CDR2 SYGVQD (reference sequence). The CDR3 contains 16 residues. This chain joins TRBV10-1 and TRBJ2-7; TCRdb picks TRBD2, but there is no DNA to check that call. Source material: naive CXCR3+ CD8+ T cells from blood. Specified subset: CD45RO-CCR7+CD27+CD95- naive CD8+ T cells expressing CXCR3 (TNR3+). This clonotype was obtained from a human donor in good health. Some clones in this sample may be carry-over from other donors' samples. The CDR3 reads CASSERPSLSAYEQYF.